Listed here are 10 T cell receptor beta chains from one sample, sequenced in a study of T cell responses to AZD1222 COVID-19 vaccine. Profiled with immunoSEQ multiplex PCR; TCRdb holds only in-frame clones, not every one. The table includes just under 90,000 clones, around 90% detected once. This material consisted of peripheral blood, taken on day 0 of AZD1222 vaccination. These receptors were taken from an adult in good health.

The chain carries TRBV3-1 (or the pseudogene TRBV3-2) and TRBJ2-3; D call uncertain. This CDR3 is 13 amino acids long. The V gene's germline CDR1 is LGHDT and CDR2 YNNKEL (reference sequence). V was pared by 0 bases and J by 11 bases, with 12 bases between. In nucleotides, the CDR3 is TGTGCCAGCAGCCAAGATTCGCTAGTCGGGCAGTATTTT. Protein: CASSQDSLVGQYF.

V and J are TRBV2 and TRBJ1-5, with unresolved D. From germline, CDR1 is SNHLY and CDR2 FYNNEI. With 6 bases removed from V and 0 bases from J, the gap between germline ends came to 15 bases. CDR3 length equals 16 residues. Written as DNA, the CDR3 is TGTGCCAGCAGCTTAAGGACGGTAGATAGCAATCAGCCCCAGCATTTT. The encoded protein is CASSLRTVDSNQPQHF.

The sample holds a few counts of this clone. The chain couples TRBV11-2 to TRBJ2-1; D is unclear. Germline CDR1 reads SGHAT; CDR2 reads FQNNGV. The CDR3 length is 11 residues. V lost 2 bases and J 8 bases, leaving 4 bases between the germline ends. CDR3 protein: CASSLTHEQFF. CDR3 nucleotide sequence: TGTGCCAGCAGCTTAACCCATGAGCAGTTCTTC.

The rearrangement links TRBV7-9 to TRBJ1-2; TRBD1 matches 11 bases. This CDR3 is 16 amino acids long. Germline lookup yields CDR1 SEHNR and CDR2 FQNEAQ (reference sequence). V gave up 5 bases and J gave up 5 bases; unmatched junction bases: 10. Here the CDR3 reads CASSPMGDRGVYGYTF. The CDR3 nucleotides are TGTGCCAGCAGCCCCATGGGGGACAGGGGGGTTTATGGCTACACCTTC.

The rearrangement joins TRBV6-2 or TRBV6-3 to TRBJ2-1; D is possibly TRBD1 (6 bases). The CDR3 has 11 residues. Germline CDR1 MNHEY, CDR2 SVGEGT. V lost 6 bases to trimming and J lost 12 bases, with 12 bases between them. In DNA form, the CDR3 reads TGTGCCAGCAGCCTAAACAGGGTGCAGTTCTTC. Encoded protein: CASSLNRVQFF.

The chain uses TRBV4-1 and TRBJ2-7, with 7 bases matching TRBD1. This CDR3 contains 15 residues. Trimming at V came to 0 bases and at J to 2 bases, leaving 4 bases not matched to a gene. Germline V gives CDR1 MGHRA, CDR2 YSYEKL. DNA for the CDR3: TGCGCCAGCAGCCAAGAAGGACAGGCCCCCTACGAGCAGTACTTC. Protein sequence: CASSQEGQAPYEQYF.

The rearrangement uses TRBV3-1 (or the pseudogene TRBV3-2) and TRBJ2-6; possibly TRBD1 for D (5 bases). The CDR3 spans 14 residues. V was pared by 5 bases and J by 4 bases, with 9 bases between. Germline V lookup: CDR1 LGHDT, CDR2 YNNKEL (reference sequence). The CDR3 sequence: CASSGAQGANVLTF. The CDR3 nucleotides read TGTGCCAGCAGCGGGGCTCAGGGGGCCAACGTCCTGACTTTC.

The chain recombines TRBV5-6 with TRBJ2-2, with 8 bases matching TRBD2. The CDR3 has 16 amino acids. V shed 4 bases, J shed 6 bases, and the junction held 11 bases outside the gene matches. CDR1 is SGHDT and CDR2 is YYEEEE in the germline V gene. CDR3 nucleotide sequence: TGTGCCAGCAGCAGATTTAGCGGGATTTTCGCCGGGGAGCTGTTTTTT. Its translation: CASSRFSGIFAGELFF.

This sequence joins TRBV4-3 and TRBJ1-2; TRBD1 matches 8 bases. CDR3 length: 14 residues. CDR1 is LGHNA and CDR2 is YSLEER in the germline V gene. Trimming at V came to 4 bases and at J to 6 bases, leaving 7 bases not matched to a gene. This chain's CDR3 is CASSLNRDRHGYTF. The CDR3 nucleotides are TGCGCCAGCAGCCTAAACCGGGACAGGCATGGCTACACCTTC.

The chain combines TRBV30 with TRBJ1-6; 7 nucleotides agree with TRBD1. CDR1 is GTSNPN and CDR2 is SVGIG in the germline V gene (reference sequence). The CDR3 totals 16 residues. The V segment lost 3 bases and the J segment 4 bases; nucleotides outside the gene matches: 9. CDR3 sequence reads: CAWRNRGLLYNSPLHF. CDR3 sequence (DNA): TGTGCCTGGAGGAACAGGGGCCTTCTATATAATTCACCCCTCCACTTT.